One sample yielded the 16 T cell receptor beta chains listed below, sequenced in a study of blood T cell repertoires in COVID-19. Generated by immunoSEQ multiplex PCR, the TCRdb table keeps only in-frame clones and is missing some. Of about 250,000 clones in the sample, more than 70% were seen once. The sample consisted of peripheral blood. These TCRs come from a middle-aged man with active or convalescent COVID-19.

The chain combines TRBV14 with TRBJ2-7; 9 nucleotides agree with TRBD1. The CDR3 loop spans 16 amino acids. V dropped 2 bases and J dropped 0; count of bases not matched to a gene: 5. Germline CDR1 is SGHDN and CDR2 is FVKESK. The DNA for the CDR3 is TGTGCCAGCAGCCAAAATCCGGGACAGGGCTCCTACGAGCAGTACTTC. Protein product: CASSQNPGQGSYEQYF.

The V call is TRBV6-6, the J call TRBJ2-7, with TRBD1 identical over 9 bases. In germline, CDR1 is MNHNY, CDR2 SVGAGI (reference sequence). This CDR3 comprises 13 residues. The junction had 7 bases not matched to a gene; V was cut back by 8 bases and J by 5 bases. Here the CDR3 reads CASVRGQGNEQYF. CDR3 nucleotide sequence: TGTGCCAGCGTCAGGGGACAGGGAAACGAGCAGTACTTC.

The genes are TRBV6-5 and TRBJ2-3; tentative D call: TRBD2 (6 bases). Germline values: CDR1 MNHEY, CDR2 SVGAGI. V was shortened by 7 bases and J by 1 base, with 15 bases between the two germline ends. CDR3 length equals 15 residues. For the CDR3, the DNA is TGTGCCAGCAAAGGCTCCCCGGGGGGCACAGATACGCAGTATTTT. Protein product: CASKGSPGGTDTQYF.

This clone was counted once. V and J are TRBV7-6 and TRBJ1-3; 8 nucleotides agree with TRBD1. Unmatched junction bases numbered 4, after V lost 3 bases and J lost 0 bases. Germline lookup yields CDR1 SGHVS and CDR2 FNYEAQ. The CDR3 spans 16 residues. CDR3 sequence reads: CASSFGQGVSGNTIYF. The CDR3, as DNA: TGTGCCAGCAGCTTCGGACAGGGTGTCTCTGGAAACACCATATATTTT.

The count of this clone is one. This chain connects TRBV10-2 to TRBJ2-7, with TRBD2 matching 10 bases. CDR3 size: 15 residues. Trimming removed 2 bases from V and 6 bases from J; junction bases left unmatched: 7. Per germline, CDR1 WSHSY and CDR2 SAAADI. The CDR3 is CASSEVRLAGAEQYF. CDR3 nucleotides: TGCGCCAGCAGTGAGGTTCGGCTAGCGGGAGCCGAGCAGTACTTC.

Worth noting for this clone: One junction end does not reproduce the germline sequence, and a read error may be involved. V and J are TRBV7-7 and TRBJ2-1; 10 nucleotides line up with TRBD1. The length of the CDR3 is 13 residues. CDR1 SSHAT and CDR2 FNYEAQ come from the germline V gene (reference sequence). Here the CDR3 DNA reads TGTGCTAGCAGCTCGGACAGGGGGAATGAGCAGTTCTTC. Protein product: CASSSDRGNEQFF.

CDR3 sequence (DNA): TGTGCCAGCAGCTCCCACCGGGACAGATCGCAGGAGACCCAGTACTTC. Amino acids: CASSSHRDRSQETQYF. The V and J genes are TRBV11-3 and TRBJ2-5; TRBD1 aligns across 7 bases. Germline loops: CDR1 SGHNT, CDR2 YENEEA. The CDR3 has 16 residues. Unmatched junction bases numbered 13, after V lost 4 bases and J lost 5 bases.

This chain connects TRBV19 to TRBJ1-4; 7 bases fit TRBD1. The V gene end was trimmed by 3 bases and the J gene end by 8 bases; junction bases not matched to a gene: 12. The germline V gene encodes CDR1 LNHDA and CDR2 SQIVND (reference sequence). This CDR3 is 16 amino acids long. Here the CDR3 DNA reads TGTGCCAGTAGTATCCCTCTGGCGGGACAGAGGGAAAAACTGTTTTTT. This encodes CASSIPLAGQREKLFF.

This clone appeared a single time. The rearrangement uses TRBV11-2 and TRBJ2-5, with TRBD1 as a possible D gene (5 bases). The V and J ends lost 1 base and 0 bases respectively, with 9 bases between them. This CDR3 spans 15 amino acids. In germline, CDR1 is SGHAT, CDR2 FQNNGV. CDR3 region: CASSLAPGYQETQYF. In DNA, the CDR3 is TGTGCCAGCAGCTTAGCCCCAGGGTACCAAGAGACCCAGTACTTC.

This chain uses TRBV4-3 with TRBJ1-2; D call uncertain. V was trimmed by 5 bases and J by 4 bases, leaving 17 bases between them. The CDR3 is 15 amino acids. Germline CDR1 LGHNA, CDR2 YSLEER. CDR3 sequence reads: CASSSGREVPYGYTF. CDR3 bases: TGCGCCAGCAGCTCCGGCCGGGAGGTCCCCTATGGCTACACCTTC.

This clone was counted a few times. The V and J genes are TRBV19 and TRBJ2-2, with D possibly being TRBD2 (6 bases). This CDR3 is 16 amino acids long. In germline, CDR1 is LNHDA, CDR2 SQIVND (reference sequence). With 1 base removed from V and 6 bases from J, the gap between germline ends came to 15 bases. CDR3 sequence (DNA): TGTGCCAGTAGTATAGCCCTTATAACTAGCCCCGGGGAGCTGTTTTTT. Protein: CASSIALITSPGELFF.

CDR3 region: CASSQGAGDTQYF. The DNA of the CDR3 is TGTGCCAGCAGCCAGGGGGCGGGAGATACGCAGTATTTT. The chain employs TRBV2 and TRBJ2-3, with 8 bases identical to TRBD1. V was pared by 6 bases and J by 5 bases, with 4 bases of the junction left unmatched. Germline V gene sequence: CDR1 SNHLY, CDR2 FYNNEI. The CDR3 is 13 residues long.

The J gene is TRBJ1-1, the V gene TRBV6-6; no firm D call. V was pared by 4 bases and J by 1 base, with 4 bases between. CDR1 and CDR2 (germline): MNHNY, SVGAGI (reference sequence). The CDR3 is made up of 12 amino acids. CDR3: CASSFQNTEAFF. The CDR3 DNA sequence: TGTGCCAGCAGTTTCCAGAACACTGAAGCTTTCTTT.

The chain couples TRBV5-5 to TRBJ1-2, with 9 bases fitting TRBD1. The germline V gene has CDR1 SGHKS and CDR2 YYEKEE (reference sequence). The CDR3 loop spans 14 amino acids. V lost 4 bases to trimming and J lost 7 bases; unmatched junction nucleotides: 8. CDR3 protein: CASSVRQGGRGYTF. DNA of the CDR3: TGTGCCAGCAGCGTCCGACAGGGGGGCCGTGGCTACACCTTC.

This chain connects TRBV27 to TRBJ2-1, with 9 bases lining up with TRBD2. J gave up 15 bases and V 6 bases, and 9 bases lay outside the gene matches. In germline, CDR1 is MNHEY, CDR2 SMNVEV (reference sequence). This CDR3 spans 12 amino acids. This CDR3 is CASSQSGGRTFF. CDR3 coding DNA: TGTGCCAGCAGCCAAAGCGGGGGGCGAACGTTCTTC.

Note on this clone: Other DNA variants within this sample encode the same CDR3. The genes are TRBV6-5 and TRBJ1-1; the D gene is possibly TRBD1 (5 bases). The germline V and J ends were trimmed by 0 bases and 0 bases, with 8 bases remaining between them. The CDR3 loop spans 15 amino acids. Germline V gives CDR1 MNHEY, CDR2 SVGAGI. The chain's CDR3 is CASSYSGGMNTEAFF. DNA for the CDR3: TGTGCCAGCAGTTACTCCGGGGGAATGAACACTGAAGCTTTCTTT.